This entry describes one T cell receptor (beta chain). It lacks a known antigen. Base qualities are not provided; no much larger clone lies one nucleotide away. TCRbeta CDR3 regions were amplified from genomic DNA by means of the immunoSEQ Assay, a bias-controlled multiplex PCR. The published analysis was carried out like this. The number of nucleated cells in each sample was estimated by amplification of reference gene primers within the assay. To quantify the absolute abundance of each unique TCRbeta CDR3 rearrangement, sequence reads were collapsed and filtered. Productive Simpson clonality was computed per sample as the square root of Simpson's diversity index over productive rearrangements. TCRdb provides this immuneACCESS table in a form limited to in-frame rearrangements. Some clones are lacking; in checked studies, under half of them reflect an unresolved V gene, and why the rest are absent is not known. That table is the source of V, J and clone size, and D and trimming were worked out from the DNA. This sample gives more than 130,000 clones in total; approximately 80% of them show up just once. Approximately 6.6% of the sample lies in the top ten.

CDR1 and CDR2 are read off the germline V gene as SGHRS and YFSETQ. The CDR3 measures 13 amino acids from cysteine to phenylalanine. Only CDR3 DNA is held: 39 bases, read in frame from base 1. Trimming removed 8 bases from V and 3 bases from J, leaving 15 bases between the germline ends. The data belong to a study of blood T cell repertoires in COVID-19 (dated by TCRdb to 2018 to 2021). Background on the whole study: The collaborator samples originated in the United States, Italy and Spain and spanned the acute and convalescent phases of COVID-19. The material from the prospective study consisted of cDNA or gDNA derived from T cells, B-cell-depleted T cells, or PBMCs. Where available, HLA class I and class II types were obtained from metadata supplied by the sample provider rather than from assay-based typing. The dataset comprised deeply sampled blood TCRbeta repertoires from subjects exposed to, actively infected with, or recovered from COVID-19. Nearly every sample came with metadata listing a de-identified subject ID, COVID-19 status, age in years and sex. The samples were drawn from two sources: the first 160 participants of the ongoing ImmuneRACE study, and 1,200 or so subjects contributed by 6 global collaborators. The repertoires were made available in a free public database intended to serve as a resource for research on the immune response to SARS-CoV-2. What the authors observed across the whole study: How much clinical and demographic metadata was included differed by source and by participant, and the metadata was provided uncurated.

Whole blood was collected in K2EDTA tubes by collaborating institutions according to the institutions' own protocols. For TCRbeta analysis, collaborators shipped samples in one of three forms: frozen whole blood, isolated PBMCs, or DNA extracted from either of those sample types. This clonotype was obtained from a human donor in a cohort sampled during active COVID-19. Sequenced input: peripheral blood. Recombination connected TRBV5-1 to TRBJ2-7; TRBD2 is possibly the D segment (6 matching bases). The CDR3 amino acid sequence is: CASTRDANYEQYF. The DNA reads as follows: TGCGCCAGTACGCGGGACGCCAACTACGAGCAGTACTTC.